This T cell receptor (beta chain) was profiled in a study of radiotherapy plus CTLA-4 blockade in lung cancer. Study at large: Of all patients, 15% to 20% responded objectively and approximately 31% showed disease control. Study-wide points: Among reported predictors of response, early blood T cell clone dynamics with interferon-beta performed best. Clones derived from tumor TCRs expanded in blood after radiotherapy plus ipilimumab.

As for this clone: Antigen specificity is unknown.

Using immunoSEQ multiplex PCR, the repertoire was profiled, and TCRdb retains in-frame clones only, with some absent. Among 64,000 or so clones, approximately 65% were seen once, and the ten largest hold approximately 8.3%. Patients had chemo-refractory metastatic non-small-cell lung cancer and received focal radiation plus CTLA-4 blockade that used ipilimumab. The sample consisted of peripheral blood, taken from a patient treated with radiotherapy plus ipilimumab. The origin of this receptor is a human donor with non-small cell lung cancer whose response to radiotherapy plus ipilimumab could not be evaluated.

In DNA form, the CDR3 reads TGTGCCAGCAGTGAAAATGGGGGACTTTCGGAAGCTTTCTTT. It yields the protein CASSENGGLSEAFF. V is TRBV2 and J is TRBJ1-1, with a tentative D call TRBD1 (5 bases). V lost 2 bases to trimming and J lost 8 bases, with 15 bases between them. Germline V gene lookup returns CDR1 SNHLY and CDR2 FYNNEI. CDR3 length equals 14 residues. Together with reference TRBV2 and TRBJ1-1, the CDR3 gives the full variable domain: EPEVTQTPSHQVTQMGQEVILRCVPISNHLYFYWYRQILGQKVEFLVSFYNNEISEKSEIFDDQFSVERPDGSNFTLKIRSTKLEDSAMYFCASSENGGLSEAFFGQGTRLTVV.